These T cell receptor beta chains were read from a single sample in a study of shared clonotypes between healthy human individuals. Only in-frame clones appear in the TCRdb table, and some are missing; sequencing was by immunoSEQ multiplex PCR. The repertoire includes some 790,000 clones, just under 75% of them detected once, and 1.8% sits in the top ten. Sequenced material: memory CD4+ T cells sorted from blood. The receptors originated from a woman aged 25 to 39 in good health. The CDR3 runs from the conserved cysteine through the conserved F or W. The D gene is left open where the match is weak. Some rows mark clone size as missing; the rest say once, few, many or name a class of expanded clone.

DNA	CDR3	V	J	D	size
TGTGCCAGCAGCTTAGCGGCAAGCGATGAGCAGTTCTTC	CASSLAASDEQFF	TRBV7-9	TRBJ2-1	.	.
TGCGCCAGCAGTCAGAAGACAGGGTTGGACTACGAGCAGTACTTC	CASSQKTGLDYEQYF	TRBV23-1	TRBJ2-7	TRBD1	.
TGTGCCAGCAGCTCAGAGGGACAGGGGTTCCACGAGCAGTACTTC	CASSSEGQGFHEQYF	TRBV7-6	TRBJ2-7	TRBD1	.
TGCGCCAGCTCCCTCGCGGGAGTCACTGAGCAGTTCTTC	CASSLAGVTEQFF	TRBV4-1	TRBJ2-1	TRBD2	few
TGTGCCAGTAGGGACAGGGGGCTCACAGATACGCAGTATTTT	CASRDRGLTDTQYF	TRBV19	TRBJ2-3	TRBD1	.
TGTGCCAGCTCACCAAGTAGGACAGAGCAATACGAGCAGTACTTC	CASSPSRTEQYEQYF	TRBV18	TRBJ2-7	.	few
TGCAGCGTTGCTGGAACTGAAGCTTTCTTT	CSVAGTEAFF	TRBV29-1	TRBJ1-1	.	.
TGTGCCAGCAGCTCGGGAACAGGGGATGGCTACACCTTC	CASSSGTGDGYTF	TRBV6-4	TRBJ1-2	TRBD1	.
TGTGCCAGTAGTCCCCGAAGACTAGCGGGAGGGCTGTCCTACAATGAGCAGTTCTTC	CASSPRRLAGGLSYNEQFF	TRBV19	TRBJ2-1	TRBD2	few
TGTGCCAGCAGCAACCCTAGCGGGAGGCACTACGAGCAGTACTTC	CASSNPSGRHYEQYF	TRBV7-6	TRBJ2-7	TRBD2	.
TGCGCCAGCAGCTTCAGCGCAAACACTGAAGCTTTCTTT	CASSFSANTEAFF	TRBV5-1	TRBJ1-1	.	.
TGTGCCAGCAGCCCGAGGGACAGGGAGGGTACTGAAGCTTTCTTT	CASSPRDREGTEAFF	TRBV4-2	TRBJ1-1	TRBD1	.
TGTGCCAGCAGCTTCGGGACACCGAACACTGAAGCTTTCTTT	CASSFGTPNTEAFF	TRBV5-6	TRBJ1-1	.	.
TGTGCCAGCAGGGCCGGGACAGGGCACACCGGGGAGCTGTTTTTT	CASRAGTGHTGELFF	TRBV5-4	TRBJ2-2	TRBD1	.
TGTGCCAGCAGTCCCCGCGTCGACAGTGTGAACACTGAAGCTTTCTTT	CASSPRVDSVNTEAFF	TRBV6-4	TRBJ1-1	.	.
TGTGCCAGCAGCTCTCGGACTAGCGCCCATGAGCAGTTCTTC	CASSSRTSAHEQFF	TRBV5-4	TRBJ2-1	TRBD2	.
TGTGCCAGCAGTCTGGGACAGGCTGAAAAACTGTTTTTT	CASSLGQAEKLFF	TRBV28	TRBJ1-4	TRBD1	.
TGTGCCAGCAGCTACCGGGACAGGGTTACCCACGGAGCTTTCTTT	CASSYRDRVTHGAFF	TRBV5-6	TRBJ1-1	TRBD1	.
TGTGCCAGCACCTCGTTGCAAGCTTACTCCTACGAGCAGTACTTC	CASTSLQAYSYEQYF	TRBV28	TRBJ2-7	.	.
TGTGCCAGCAGTAATAGAGGACAGAACTATGGCTACACCTTC	CASSNRGQNYGYTF	TRBV28	TRBJ1-2	.	.
TGTGCCAGCAGCACCGCTATTCCGGGCTATGGCTACACCTTC	CASSTAIPGYGYTF	TRBV2	TRBJ1-2	.	few
TGTGCCAGCAGCTTGGCTACAGGGGTGGGAAATGAGCAGTTCTTC	CASSLATGVGNEQFF	TRBV7-9	TRBJ2-1	TRBD1	few
TGTGCCAGCAGGCTAGCGGGAGGGCCGAGCGAGCAGTACTTC	CASRLAGGPSEQYF	TRBV6-5	TRBJ2-7	TRBD2	.
TGCGCCAGCAGCCAAGAAGGGAGGCGGGGCTCCTACGAGCAGTACTTC	CASSQEGRRGSYEQYF	TRBV4-1	TRBJ2-7	.	.
TGCAGCGTTGTCGGAGGGGCTGGGGCCAACGTCCTGACTTTC	CSVVGGAGANVLTF	TRBV29-1	TRBJ2-6	.	.
TGTGCCAGCAGTTCAGCCCGGTTCTCTGGGGCCAACGTCCTGACTTTC	CASSSARFSGANVLTF	TRBV2	TRBJ2-6	.	few
TGTGCCAGCAGTGAAGGGGGCGGCTGGAATGAAAAACTGTTTTTT	CASSEGGGWNEKLFF	TRBV28	TRBJ1-4	TRBD1	.
TGTGCCACCAGCGGGGACGGTAATCAGCCCCAGCATTTT	CATSGDGNQPQHF	TRBV15	TRBJ1-5	.	few
TGTGCCAGCAGCCAAGCCCGGGGCGGCTACACCTTC	CASSQARGGYTF	TRBV14	TRBJ1-2	.	few
TGTGCCAGCAGCCGAACTATTGCGAACACCGGGGAGCTGTTTTTT	CASSRTIANTGELFF	TRBV7-8	TRBJ2-2	.	.
TGTGCCAGCAGTTTACTGGACAGGGTAGACTATGGCTACACCTTC	CASSLLDRVDYGYTF	TRBV28	TRBJ1-2	TRBD1	once
TGCGCCAGCAGCCGACTAGCGGGTACGTCCTACGAGCAGTACTTC	CASSRLAGTSYEQYF	TRBV5-1	TRBJ2-7	TRBD2	.
TGTGCCAGCTCCCCGGGGGCTGGGGCCGGGGGGACTGAAGCTTTCTTT	CASSPGAGAGGTEAFF	TRBV18	TRBJ1-1	.	.
TGTGCCAGCAGACATGACAGAGAGGGCCCGTGGGACACTGAAGCTTTCTTT	CASRHDREGPWDTEAFF	TRBV6-4	TRBJ1-1	.	once
TGTGCCAGTAGTATCCGGGGCACCATGAACACTGAAGCTTTCTTT	CASSIRGTMNTEAFF	TRBV19	TRBJ1-1	.	.
TGTGCCAGCAGCTTAGATGTGTCGGTCTACAATGAGCAGTTCTTC	CASSLDVSVYNEQFF	TRBV11-2	TRBJ2-1	.	.
TGTGCCAGCAGCTCCGGGGTATGGCCCAACACCGGGGAGCTGTTTTTT	CASSSGVWPNTGELFF	TRBV13	TRBJ2-2	.	few
TGTGCCAGCAGTGATACAGATTACTACGAGCAGTACTTC	CASSDTDYYEQYF	TRBV2	TRBJ2-7	.	.
TGCGCCAGCACCCCCGACCAAGAGACCCAGTACTTC	CASTPDQETQYF	TRBV5-1	TRBJ2-5	.	once
TGTGCCAGCAGTTACGGAACAGGACTCAGCAATCAGCCCCAGCATTTT	CASSYGTGLSNQPQHF	TRBV6-6	TRBJ1-5	.	few
TGTGCCAGCAGTTTGCGACCCTCCCAAGAGACCCAGTACTTC	CASSLRPSQETQYF	TRBV27	TRBJ2-5	.	few
TGTGCCAGCTCACCACGGAAGGAAAAGGAGACCCAGTACTTC	CASSPRKEKETQYF	TRBV18	TRBJ2-5	.	.
TGTGCCAGCAGCATGGGACAGGGAAACTACGAGCAGTACTTC	CASSMGQGNYEQYF	TRBV9	TRBJ2-7	TRBD1	once
TGTGCCAGCAGTTTGGAGTCAGTATTCCCCTACGAGCAGTACTTC	CASSLESVFPYEQYF	TRBV28	TRBJ2-7	.	.
TGTGCCAGCAGTCATCTTTCCGCCACTGAAGCTTTCTTT	CASSHLSATEAFF	TRBV6-5	TRBJ1-1	.	.
TGTGCCAGCAATCGCAGGGTGAACACTGAAGCTTTCTTT	CASNRRVNTEAFF	TRBV6-5	TRBJ1-1	.	.
TGTGCCAGTAGTTCTACCGGGACCGACATCTATGGCTACACCTTC	CASSSTGTDIYGYTF	TRBV19	TRBJ1-2	.	once
TGTGCCAGCAGCTTAGGTACGGGCGTCTCCTACGAGCAGTACTTC	CASSLGTGVSYEQYF	TRBV11-2	TRBJ2-7	.	.
TGTGCCAGCAGCGGATGGACAGGGGACACCGGGGAGCTGTTTTTT	CASSGWTGDTGELFF	TRBV7-9	TRBJ2-2	TRBD1	.
TGTGCCAGCCAAGACGCTGGAAACACCATATATTTT	CASQDAGNTIYF	TRBV7-9	TRBJ1-3	.	once
TGTGCCAGCAGGACAGGGGGAGAGACCCAGTACTTC	CASRTGGETQYF	TRBV7-2	TRBJ2-5	TRBD1	.
TGTGCCAGTAAGACGACAGGGGCTGGAAACACCATATATTTT	CASKTTGAGNTIYF	TRBV19	TRBJ1-3	TRBD1	.
TGTGCCAGCAGCTCGTTACCCAGCGGGGAGCTGTTTTTT	CASSSLPSGELFF	TRBV7-3	TRBJ2-2	.	.
TGTGCCAGCAACAGACTAGCGGTAGATTCCGATACGCAGTATTTT	CASNRLAVDSDTQYF	TRBV2	TRBJ2-3	TRBD2	.
TGTGCCAGCAAGACGGGGAGGAACACTGAAGCTTTCTTT	CASKTGRNTEAFF	TRBV6-5	TRBJ1-1	.	few
TGTGCCAGCAGTCTCAACCAGGGGCGCAGGCACGAGCAGTACTTC	CASSLNQGRRHEQYF	TRBV28	TRBJ2-7	.	few